This T cell receptor (beta chain) emerged from a study of T-cell reconstitution after alpha-beta-depleted transplantation in children. The CDR3 is 17 residues long. V was shortened by 1 base and J by 6 bases, with 18 bases between the two germline ends. Germline CDR1 SGHTA, CDR2 FQGTGA. Unique molecular identifiers were used in preparing the TCRbeta library. TCRdb reprocessed the PCR reads via MiXCR and lists one record per CDR3 protein. The sample holds some 350,000 distinct CDR3 sequences, 10% seen once. Source: PBMCs from the stem cell graft donor, taken from the stem cell graft. The receptor was isolated from a human donor who donated a stem cell graft to a child with acute lymphoblastic leukemia. The chain links TRBV7-3 to TRBJ2-2, with a tentative D call TRBD2 (5 bases). CDR3 loop: CASSLMDSLDWAGELFF. DNA for the CDR3: TGTGCCAGCAGCTTAATGGACTCCCTAGACTGGGCCGGGGAGCTGTTTTTT.